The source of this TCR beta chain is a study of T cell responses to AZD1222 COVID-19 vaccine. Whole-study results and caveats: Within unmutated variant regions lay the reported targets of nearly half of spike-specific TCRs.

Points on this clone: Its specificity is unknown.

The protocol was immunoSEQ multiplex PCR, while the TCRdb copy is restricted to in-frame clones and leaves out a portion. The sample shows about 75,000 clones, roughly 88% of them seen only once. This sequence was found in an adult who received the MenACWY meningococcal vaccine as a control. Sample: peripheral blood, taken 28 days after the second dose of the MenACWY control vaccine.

In DNA form, the CDR3 reads TGTGCCAGCAGCCTCCAGTCGCAGGGGTCCCCGCCCCTCCACTTT. It is translated as CASSLQSQGSPPLHF. J is TRBJ1-6 and V is TRBV7-2, with D maybe TRBD1 (6 bases). The CDR3 sequence is 15 residues long. V lost 5 bases and J 13 bases, leaving 21 bases between the germline ends. Germline CDR1 reads SGHTA; CDR2 reads FQGNSA.